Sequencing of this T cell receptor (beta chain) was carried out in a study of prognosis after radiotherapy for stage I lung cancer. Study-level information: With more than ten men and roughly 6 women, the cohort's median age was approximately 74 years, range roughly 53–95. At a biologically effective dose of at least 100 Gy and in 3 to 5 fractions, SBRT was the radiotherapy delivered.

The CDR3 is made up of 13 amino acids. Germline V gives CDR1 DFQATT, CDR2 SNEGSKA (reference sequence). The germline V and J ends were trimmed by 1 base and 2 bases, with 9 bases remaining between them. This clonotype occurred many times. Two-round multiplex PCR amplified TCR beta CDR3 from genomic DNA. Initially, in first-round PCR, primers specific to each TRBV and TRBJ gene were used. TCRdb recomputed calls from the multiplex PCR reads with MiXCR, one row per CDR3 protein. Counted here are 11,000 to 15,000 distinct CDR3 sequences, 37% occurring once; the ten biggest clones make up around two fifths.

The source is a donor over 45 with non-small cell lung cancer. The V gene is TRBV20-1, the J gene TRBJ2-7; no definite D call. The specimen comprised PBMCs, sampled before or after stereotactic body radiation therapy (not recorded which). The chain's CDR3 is CSARGPKTYEQYF. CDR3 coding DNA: TGCAGTGCTAGAGGACCAAAAACCTACGAGCAGTACTTC.